This T cell receptor (beta chain) was captured in a study of T cell changes during pregnancy in multiple sclerosis. The CDR3 runs to 17 residues. Germline V CDR1 and CDR2: SGHRS, YFSETQ. The trim removed 4 bases at V and 5 bases at J, leaving 8 bases unmatched. Sequencing used immunoSEQ multiplex PCR; TCRdb keeps in-frame clones, though not all of them. The table shows 60,000 to 75,000 clones, with 92% occurring only once. The chain uses TRBV5-1 and TRBJ2-3; 15 positions match TRBD2. The sequencing used peripheral blood, collected in the second trimester of pregnancy. The sequence came from a female donor with multiple sclerosis, enrolled in a pregnancy study. CDR3 protein: CASSNQPGLAGGDTQYF. The CDR3 nucleotides read TGCGCCAGCAGCAACCAGCCGGGACTAGCGGGGGGAGATACGCAGTATTTT. The whole variable domain, filled in from reference TRBV5-1 and TRBJ2-3, reads KAGVTQTPRYLIKTRGQQVTLSCSPISGHRSVSWYQQTPGQGLQFLFEYFSETQRNKGNFPGRFSGRQFSNSRSEMNVSTLELGDSALYLCASSNQPGLAGGDTQYFGPGTRLTVL.